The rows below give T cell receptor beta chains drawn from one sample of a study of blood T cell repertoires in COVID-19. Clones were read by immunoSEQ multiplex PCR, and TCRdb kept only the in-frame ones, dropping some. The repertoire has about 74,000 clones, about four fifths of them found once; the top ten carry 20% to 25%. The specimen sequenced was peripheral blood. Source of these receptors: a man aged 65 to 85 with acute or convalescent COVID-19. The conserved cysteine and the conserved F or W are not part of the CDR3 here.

cdr3_aa: ASSVEWRHGYT
v_call: TRBV9
j_call: TRBJ1-2

cdr3_aa: ASSLAQLQAREQF
v_call: TRBV7-2
j_call: TRBJ2-1

cdr3_aa: ASSGTGNQPQH
v_call: TRBV19
j_call: TRBJ1-5

cdr3_aa: ASSLAGTGELF
v_call: TRBV5-1
j_call: TRBJ2-2

cdr3_aa: AISLAGEETQY
v_call: TRBV10-3
j_call: TRBJ2-5

cdr3_aa: ASSPQGHDNTIY
v_call: TRBV9
j_call: TRBJ1-3

cdr3_aa: SVEGLAGERSYNEQF
v_call: TRBV29-1
j_call: TRBJ2-1

cdr3_aa: ASSPAGQGDYEQY
v_call: TRBV18
j_call: TRBJ2-7

cdr3_aa: ASSPADRAREKLF
v_call: TRBV5-1
j_call: TRBJ1-4

cdr3_aa: ASSSGQGTGELF
v_call: TRBV28
j_call: TRBJ2-2

cdr3_aa: ASSEPGQGENSPLH
v_call: TRBV6-1
j_call: TRBJ1-6

cdr3_aa: ASSLWSSGRSYEQY
v_call: TRBV13
j_call: TRBJ2-7

cdr3_aa: ATSRGGLPLRNNEQF
v_call: TRBV15
j_call: TRBJ2-1

cdr3_aa: ASSPQSGRALEQF
v_call: TRBV5-6
j_call: TRBJ2-1

cdr3_aa: ASSAGLAGGWGTDTQY
v_call: TRBV5-4
j_call: TRBJ2-3

cdr3_aa: ASIRDPRGHQPQH
v_call: TRBV19
j_call: TRBJ1-5

cdr3_aa: ATSDLASGDNEQF
v_call: TRBV24-1
j_call: TRBJ2-1

cdr3_aa: ASSLQQGATEAF
v_call: TRBV5-4
j_call: TRBJ1-1

cdr3_aa: ASSPTGGSNQPQH
v_call: TRBV5-1
j_call: TRBJ1-5

cdr3_aa: ASSQVLTDTGELF
v_call: TRBV4-1
j_call: TRBJ2-2

cdr3_aa: ASSIVGNRGDEQY
v_call: TRBV19
j_call: TRBJ2-7

cdr3_aa: ASKKRQQETQY
v_call: TRBV19
j_call: TRBJ2-5

cdr3_aa: ASSPHLSGRGNEQF
v_call: TRBV28
j_call: TRBJ2-1

cdr3_aa: ASSLLRDTQY
v_call: TRBV28
j_call: TRBJ2-3

cdr3_aa: ASSLGLAGGDEQY
v_call: TRBV7-2
j_call: TRBJ2-7

cdr3_aa: ASSFRDRGEYEQY
v_call: TRBV28
j_call: TRBJ2-7

cdr3_aa: ASSESGSPYNEQF
v_call: TRBV6-4
j_call: TRBJ2-1

cdr3_aa: ASSLGTSGSFSYNEQF
v_call: TRBV4-1
j_call: TRBJ2-1

cdr3_aa: ASSLASLNTGELF
v_call: TRBV7-9
j_call: TRBJ2-2

cdr3_aa: ASSLGLAGERIQY
v_call: TRBV28
j_call: TRBJ2-4

cdr3_aa: ASSPLIEGPKNTGELF
v_call: TRBV3-1/TRBV3-2
j_call: TRBJ2-2

cdr3_aa: ASSSGSTYEQY
v_call: TRBV11-1
j_call: TRBJ2-7

cdr3_aa: ASSYLTSGSTDTQY
v_call: TRBV6-6
j_call: TRBJ2-3

cdr3_aa: ASSGDGNQPQH
v_call: TRBV5-1
j_call: TRBJ1-5

cdr3_aa: ASKGQFSYEQY
v_call: TRBV2
j_call: TRBJ2-7

cdr3_aa: ASSPWGQVQETQY
v_call: TRBV9
j_call: TRBJ2-5

cdr3_aa: ASSLSLGTGGEAQH
v_call: TRBV5-6
j_call: TRBJ1-5

cdr3_aa: ASSREAGGGDTQY
v_call: TRBV2
j_call: TRBJ2-3

cdr3_aa: ASRGQDTEAF
v_call: TRBV2
j_call: TRBJ1-1

cdr3_aa: ASSGSGDTGNTIY
v_call: TRBV2
j_call: TRBJ1-3

cdr3_aa: AINPGLAALDEQF
v_call: TRBV10-3
j_call: TRBJ2-1

cdr3_aa: ASSSGTGAGSPLH
v_call: TRBV5-1
j_call: TRBJ1-6

cdr3_aa: ASSSGQSAGANVLT
v_call: TRBV7-8
j_call: TRBJ2-6

cdr3_aa: SVGTSGYNEQF
v_call: TRBV29-1
j_call: TRBJ2-1

cdr3_aa: ASKAGVYNEQF
v_call: TRBV25-1
j_call: TRBJ2-1

cdr3_aa: ASSGTGSENIQY
v_call: TRBV5-1
j_call: TRBJ2-4

cdr3_aa: ASSIYRVGDNEQF
v_call: TRBV19
j_call: TRBJ2-1

cdr3_aa: ASSIGTGEYEQY
v_call: TRBV19
j_call: TRBJ2-7

cdr3_aa: ASRLDSGDYNEQF
v_call: TRBV7-2
j_call: TRBJ2-1

cdr3_aa: ASSVLGWGLGGNEQF
v_call: TRBV9
j_call: TRBJ2-1

cdr3_aa: ASSILAGGSDTQY
v_call: TRBV19
j_call: TRBJ2-3

cdr3_aa: SGRGGTFYNEQF
v_call: TRBV29-1
j_call: TRBJ2-1

cdr3_aa: ASGPGGQGIGDGYT
v_call: TRBV2
j_call: TRBJ1-2